Listed below are T cell receptor beta chains from one sample, sequenced in a study of radiation and T cells in renal cell carcinoma. The repertoire was sequenced with immunoSEQ multiplex PCR; TCRdb's copy has only in-frame clones and lacks some. The repertoire includes about 130,000 clones, approximately 91% of them detected once, and 9.5% to 15% sits in the top ten. The starting material was blood, obtained from a patient whose treatment included radiotherapy and nephrectomy. Every receptor here comes from a woman between 45 and 65 years old with renal cell carcinoma. Both conserved end residues are part of each CDR3. A D gene is named only where the DNA matches it firmly. Size is stated for part of the rows, as once, few or many counts, or as a class when the clone is expanded.

TRBJ1-2 NA NA TRBV5-1 TGCGCCAGCAGCTTGGAGGCTGGCAGGGGACTATTCGGCTACACCTTC CASSLEAGRGLFGYTF
TRBJ1-1 once NA TRBV19 TGTGCCAGTACCACCCAAGCCGACACTGAAGCTTTCTTT CASTTQADTEAFF
TRBJ1-2 NA NA TRBV5-4 TGTGCCAGCAGCTTAACCGGGACAAACTATGGCTACACCTTC CASSLTGTNYGYTF
TRBJ2-3 NA NA TRBV4-2 TGTGCCAGCAGCCAAGATAGACTATCTAGCACAGATACGCAGTATTTT CASSQDRLSSTDTQYF
TRBJ1-1 NA NA TRBV6-5 TGTGCCAGCAGTCCTCCGGGGACTGAAGCTTTCTTT CASSPPGTEAFF
TRBJ1-4 NA TRBD1 TRBV9 TGTGCCAGCAGCGGCGGGACAGCTGGCGAAAAACTGTTTTTT CASSGGTAGEKLFF
TRBJ1-6 few TRBD1 TRBV4-1 TGCGCCAGCAGCCAGGGACAGTATAATTCACCCCTCCACTTT CASSQGQYNSPLHF
TRBJ1-2 NA TRBD1 TRBV2 TGTGCCAGCAGTGAAAGATTCCCCGGGACAGGGTATGGCTACACCTTC CASSERFPGTGYGYTF
TRBJ1-1 NA NA TRBV7-2 TGTGCCAGCAGCTTATTCACAGACACTGAAGCTTTCTTT CASSLFTDTEAFF
TRBJ1-2 few TRBD1 TRBV7-2 TGTGCCAGCAGCTCTCAACGGCCGGGACAGGGACGTCATGGCTACACCTTC CASSSQRPGQGRHGYTF
TRBJ2-5 NA TRBD1 TRBV7-7 TGTGCTAGCAGCTCGAAATACACAGGGGATTGGGAGACCCAGTACTTC CASSSKYTGDWETQYF
TRBJ1-2 NA TRBD1 TRBV7-9 TGTGCCAGCAGCCTGGACAGGGACTATGGCTACACCTTC CASSLDRDYGYTF
TRBJ2-7 NA NA TRBV6-6 TGTGCCAGCAGTTACGCGGACTTTCAGACCGGCGAGCAGTACTTC CASSYADFQTGEQYF
TRBJ2-7 NA TRBD1 TRBV30 TGTGCCTGGAGTCCAGGGGGCTACGAGCAGTACTTC CAWSPGGYEQYF
TRBJ2-7 NA NA TRBV11-2 TGTGCCAGCAGCTTAGTCTCGGTCTTGGAGCAGTACTTC CASSLVSVLEQYF
TRBJ1-1 NA NA TRBV18 TGTGCCAGCTCGCTCGGGGGGGTTCGGAACACTGAAGCTTTCTTT CASSLGGVRNTEAFF
TRBJ1-6 NA NA TRBV7-2 TGTGCCAGCACCCCCGGTCGGGGAGGTAATTCACCCCTCCACTTT CASTPGRGGNSPLHF
TRBJ2-3 NA NA TRBV23-1 TGCGCCAGCAGTCAAGGGGATACGCAGTATTTT CASSQGDTQYF
TRBJ2-2 NA TRBD2 TRBV4-1 TGCGCCAGCAGCCAAGAAAGGAGCGGGGGGAGGACCGGGGAGCTGTTTTTT CASSQERSGGRTGELFF
TRBJ2-3 NA NA TRBV6-5 TGTGCCAGCTACGACGCGGGGCTCACAGATACGCAGTATTTT CASYDAGLTDTQYF
TRBJ1-1 NA NA TRBV30 TGTGCCTGGAGCTCGAACCTGAACACTGAAGCTTTCTTT CAWSSNLNTEAFF
TRBJ2-3 NA NA TRBV11-3 TGTGCCAGCAGCCGCACCACAGATACGCAGTATTTT CASSRTTDTQYF
TRBJ2-2 NA NA TRBV7-6 TGTGCCAGCAGCCCCGGGTATGCCTCGAAGGGGGAGCTGTTTTTT CASSPGYASKGELFF
TRBJ2-7 NA NA TRBV19 TGTGCCAGTAGTATGAGGGCCGGGACCACCTCCTACGAGCAGTACTTC CASSMRAGTTSYEQYF
TRBJ1-4 NA NA TRBV30 TGTGCCTGGAGTTCGGTTGAAAAACTGTTTTTT CAWSSVEKLFF
TRBJ1-2 NA NA TRBV6-1 TGTGCCAGCAGTTTCAGGGTCGGGGATGGCTACACCTTC CASSFRVGDGYTF
TRBJ1-3 NA NA TRBV10-2 TGCGCCAGCAGTGAGACAGGCCGAGGAAACACCATATATTTT CASSETGRGNTIYF
TRBJ1-4 NA NA TRBV5-1 TGCGCCAGCAGCCGGGACCCTTCAACTAATGAAAAACTGTTTTTT CASSRDPSTNEKLFF
TRBJ2-3 NA NA TRBV5-5 TGTGCCAGCAGCTTGGACTACACAGATACGCAGTATTTT CASSLDYTDTQYF
TRBJ1-3 NA NA TRBV5-1 TGCGCCAGCAGCTTGGGACAGAGCTCTGGAAACACCATATATTTT CASSLGQSSGNTIYF
TRBJ2-6 NA NA TRBV19 TGTGCCAGTAGTGGAGGGACCTACACTGGGGCCAACGTCCTGACTTTC CASSGGTYTGANVLTF
TRBJ2-1 NA TRBD2 TRBV2 TGTGCCAGCAGTGTGGCGGGGGGAATCAATGAGCAGTTCTTC CASSVAGGINEQFF
TRBJ2-2 few NA TRBV14 TGTGCCAGCAGCCAGCAGACCGGGGAGCTGTTTTTT CASSQQTGELFF
TRBJ1-4 NA TRBD1 TRBV5-1 TGCGCCAGCAGCTTGCAGGGGGCGGTGGGAGAAAAACTGTTTTTT CASSLQGAVGEKLFF
TRBJ1-1 once NA TRBV11-3 TGTGCCAGCAGCTTAGGGGTTGGGGGGGAAGCTTTCTTT CASSLGVGGEAFF
TRBJ1-5 NA NA TRBV28 TGTGCCAGCAGTTTCGACAATCAGCCCCAGCATTTT CASSFDNQPQHF
TRBJ1-2 NA NA TRBV25-1 TGTGCCAGCAGTGTTTCAGGGGATAATGGCTACACCTTC CASSVSGDNGYTF
TRBJ2-1 NA NA TRBV2 TGTGCCAGCAGCGCGTACGGGACTGGATACAATGAGCAGTTCTTC CASSAYGTGYNEQFF
TRBJ1-1 once NA TRBV6-6 TGTGCCAGCAGTTACTATCGGGGCGGAACTGAAGCTTTCTTT CASSYYRGGTEAFF
TRBJ2-3 NA NA TRBV29-1 TGCAGCGTTGAAGGAGGGCAGGGGAGCACAGATACGCAGTATTTT CSVEGGQGSTDTQYF
TRBJ2-1 NA TRBD2 TRBV7-2 TGTGCCAGCAGTTTACTGTTCCTCGGGGGGAGCTCCTACAATGAGCAGTTCTTC CASSLLFLGGSSYNEQFF
TRBJ1-3 NA NA TRBV7-9 TGTGCCAGCAGCTTCTCTGGAAACACCATATATTTT CASSFSGNTIYF
TRBJ2-7 NA TRBD2 TRBV7-2 TGTGCCAGCAGCCCTAATGGGGGGACTAGCATTGGCGAGCAGTACTTC CASSPNGGTSIGEQYF
TRBJ1-5 NA NA TRBV28 TGTGCCAGCAGATTTCTTCAGGGAAGCAATCAGCCCCAGCATTTT CASRFLQGSNQPQHF
TRBJ1-1 NA NA TRBV5-8 TGTGCCAGCAGCTTGTCTGTCGCTGGGCTTAACACTGAAGCTTTCTTT CASSLSVAGLNTEAFF
TRBJ1-1 once NA TRBV15 TGTGCCACCAGTTTACAGGGGAACACTGAAGCTTTCTTT CATSLQGNTEAFF